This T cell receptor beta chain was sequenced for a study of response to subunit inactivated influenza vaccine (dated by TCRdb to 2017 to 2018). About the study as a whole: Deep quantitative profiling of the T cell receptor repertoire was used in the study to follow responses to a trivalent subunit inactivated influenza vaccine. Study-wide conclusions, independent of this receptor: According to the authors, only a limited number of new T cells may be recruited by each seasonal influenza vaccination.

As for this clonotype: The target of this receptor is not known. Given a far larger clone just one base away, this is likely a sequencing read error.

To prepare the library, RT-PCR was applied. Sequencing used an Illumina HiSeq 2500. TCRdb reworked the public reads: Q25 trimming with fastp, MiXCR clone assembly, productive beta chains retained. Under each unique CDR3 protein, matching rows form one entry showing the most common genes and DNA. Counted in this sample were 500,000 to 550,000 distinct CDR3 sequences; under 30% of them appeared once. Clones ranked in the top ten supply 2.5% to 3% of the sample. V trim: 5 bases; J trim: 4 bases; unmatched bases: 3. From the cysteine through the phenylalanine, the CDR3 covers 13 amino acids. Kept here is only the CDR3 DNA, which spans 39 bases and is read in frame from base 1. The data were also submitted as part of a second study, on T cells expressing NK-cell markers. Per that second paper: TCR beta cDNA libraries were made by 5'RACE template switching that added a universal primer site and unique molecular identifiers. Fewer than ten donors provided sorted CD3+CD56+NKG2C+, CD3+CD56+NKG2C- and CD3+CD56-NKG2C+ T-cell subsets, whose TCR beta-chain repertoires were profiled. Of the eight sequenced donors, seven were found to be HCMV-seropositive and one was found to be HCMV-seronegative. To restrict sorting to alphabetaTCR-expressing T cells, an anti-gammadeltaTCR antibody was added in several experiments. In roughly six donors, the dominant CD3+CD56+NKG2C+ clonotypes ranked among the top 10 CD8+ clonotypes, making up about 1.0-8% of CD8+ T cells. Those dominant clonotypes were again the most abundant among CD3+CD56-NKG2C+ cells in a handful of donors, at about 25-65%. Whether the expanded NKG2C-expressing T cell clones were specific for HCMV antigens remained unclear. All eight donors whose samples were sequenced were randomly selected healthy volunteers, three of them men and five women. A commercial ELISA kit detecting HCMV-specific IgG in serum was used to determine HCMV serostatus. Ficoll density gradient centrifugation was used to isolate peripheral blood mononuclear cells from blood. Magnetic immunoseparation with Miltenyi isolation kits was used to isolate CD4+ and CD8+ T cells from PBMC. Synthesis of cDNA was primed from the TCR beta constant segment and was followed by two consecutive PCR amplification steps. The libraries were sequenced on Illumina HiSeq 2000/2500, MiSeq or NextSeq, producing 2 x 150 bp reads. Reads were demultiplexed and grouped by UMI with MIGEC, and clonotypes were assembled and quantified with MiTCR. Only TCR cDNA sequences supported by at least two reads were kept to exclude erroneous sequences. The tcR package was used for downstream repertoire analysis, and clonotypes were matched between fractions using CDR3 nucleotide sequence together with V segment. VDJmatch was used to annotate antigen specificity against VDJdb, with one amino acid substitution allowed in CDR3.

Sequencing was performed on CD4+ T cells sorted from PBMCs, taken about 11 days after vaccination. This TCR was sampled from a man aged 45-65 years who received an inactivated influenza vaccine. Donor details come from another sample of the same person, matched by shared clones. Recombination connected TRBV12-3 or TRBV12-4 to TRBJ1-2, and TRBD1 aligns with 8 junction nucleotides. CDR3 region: CASSIGQGYGYTF. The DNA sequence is TGTGCCAGCAGTATAGGACAGGGCTATGGCTACACCTTC.